This T cell receptor (beta chain) is drawn from a study of human T cells and chemical hapten exposure. A single record per CDR3 protein comes from TCRdb applying MiXCR to the RACE reads. The sample has about 350,000 distinct CDR3 sequences, roughly 6% seen once. Documented time point: pre-sensitization, week 0. The sample's treatment: therapeutic diphenylcyclopropenone sensitization with weekly scalp DPC. The length of the CDR3 is 14 residues. The V end was cut by 3 bases, the J end by 5 bases, with 11 bases between. The germline gives CDR1 MNHEY, CDR2 SMNVEV (reference sequence). The TCR was taken from a woman between 18 and 30 years old with alopecia areata. Some clones in this sample may be carry-over from other donors' samples. Here the sequenced sample was whole blood, taken in connection with sensitization to the hapten diphenylcyclopropenone (DPC). The chain carries TRBV27 and TRBJ1-5; D is uncertain. CDR3 protein: CASSFRPTHQPQHF. In nucleotides, the CDR3 is TGTGCCAGCAGTTTTCGGCCGACGCATCAGCCCCAGCATTTT.